This is a list of T cell receptor beta chains from one sample in a study of T cell clonotyping in hematopoietic cell transplantation. The table came from immunoSEQ multiplex PCR; TCRdb's copy has only in-frame clones and leaves some out. The sample shows roughly 11,000 clones, 80% to 90% of them seen only once. The sequenced material came from peripheral blood mononuclear cells. All receptors come from a human donor who either received an allogeneic hematopoietic cell transplant for a myeloid malignancy or was a related donor (not recorded which). Some clones in this sample may be carry-over from other donors' samples. CDR3s include the opening cysteine and the closing phenylalanine or tryptophan. The D gene is left open where the match is weak. Clone size, where shown, is once, few, many, or a class for clones that have expanded.

TRBD1	TRBV11-3	.	TRBJ2-1	CASSSRGPGNEQFF	TGTGCCAGCAGCTCCAGGGGGCCAGGAAATGAGCAGTTCTTC
.	TRBV5-4	once	TRBJ2-3	CATQDPPADTQYF	TGTGCCACCCAAGACCCCCCAGCGGATACGCAGTATTTT
TRBD1	TRBV4-1	.	TRBJ1-2	CASSQVQGATYGYTF	TGCGCCAGCAGCCAAGTACAGGGGGCTACCTATGGCTACACCTTC
.	TRBV6-5	.	TRBJ1-6	CASNPGHRNSPLHF	TGTGCCAGCAACCCGGGACATCGGAATTCACCCCTCCACTTT
.	TRBV12-5	.	TRBJ1-6	CASGMTPGTTSAGSYNSPLHF	TGTGCTAGTGGTATGACCCCCGGGACAACGAGTGCGGGGTCCTATAATTCACCCCTCCACTTT
.	TRBV7-6	.	TRBJ1-1	CASSSMDWNTEAFF	TGTGCCAGCAGCTCTATGGACTGGAACACTGAAGCTTTCTTT
.	TRBV5-1	.	TRBJ2-5	CASSLDETQYF	TGCGCCAGCAGCTTGGATGAGACCCAGTACTTC
TRBD2	TRBV27	.	TRBJ2-3	CASSLRLAGVPSTDTQYF	TGTGCCAGCAGTTTAAGACTAGCGGGGGTGCCTAGCACAGATACGCAGTATTTT
.	TRBV18	.	TRBJ2-1	CASSKEQGNNNEQFF	TGTGCCAGCTCAAAAGAGCAGGGGAATAACAATGAGCAGTTCTTC
.	TRBV5-1	.	TRBJ2-3	CASSLVVDSPGTQYF	TGCGCCAGCAGCTTGGTGGTGGACTCCCCGGGTACGCAGTATTTT
.	TRBV21-1	.	TRBJ2-5	CASSGPIQETQYF	TGTGCCAGCAGCGGCCCGATCCAAGAGACCCAGTACTTC
.	TRBV11-2	.	TRBJ2-7	CASSLDGGAVYYEQYF	TGTGCCAGCAGCTTAGATGGGGGGGCGGTTTACTACGAGCAGTACTTC
TRBD1	TRBV7-2	.	TRBJ2-5	CASSPGTGGRWETQYF	TGTGCCAGCAGCCCCGGGACAGGGGGCAGGTGGGAGACCCAGTACTTC
.	TRBV5-6	.	TRBJ1-6	CASSPSAPSSYNSPLHF	TGTGCCAGCAGCCCATCAGCTCCCAGCTCCTATAATTCACCCCTCCACTTT
.	TRBV19	.	TRBJ2-7	CASSRGGPDEQYF	TGTGCCAGTAGTAGGGGGGGCCCGGACGAGCAGTACTTC
.	TRBV6-5	.	TRBJ1-1	CASISQGRVAEAFF	TGTGCCAGCATTTCCCAGGGCCGGGTAGCTGAAGCTTTCTTT
.	TRBV2	.	TRBJ1-2	CASSTGYGYTF	TGTGCCAGCAGTACAGGATATGGCTACACCTTC
.	TRBV6-6	.	TRBJ2-7	CASKLSVGDAYEQYF	TGTGCCAGCAAACTATCGGTTGGTGACGCCTACGAGCAGTACTTC
.	TRBV18	.	TRBJ2-5	CASSPRQGLQETQYF	TGTGCCAGCTCACCGCGACAGGGACTCCAAGAGACCCAGTACTTC
.	TRBV6-1	.	TRBJ2-1	CASSDGGSSYNEQFF	TGTGCCAGCAGTGACGGCGGCAGCTCCTACAATGAGCAGTTCTTC
.	TRBV6-1	.	TRBJ1-6	CASSDTGNNSPLHF	TGTGCCAGCAGTGATACAGGAAATAATTCACCCCTCCACTTT
TRBD1	TRBV12-5	once	TRBJ2-3	CASERTGDTQYF	TGTGCTAGTGAAAGGACAGGAGATACGCAGTATTTT
.	TRBV7-3	.	TRBJ1-1	CASSLTRNTEAFF	TGTGCCAGCAGCTTAACTAGGAACACTGAAGCTTTCTTT
TRBD1	TRBV6-5	.	TRBJ1-6	CASSRTGGNSPLHF	TGTGCCAGCAGTAGGACAGGAGGAAATTCACCCCTCCACTTT
.	TRBV30	.	TRBJ1-4	CAWGSDRLRGKLFF	TGTGCCTGGGGCTCCGACAGGCTACGGGGAAAACTGTTTTTT
TRBD1	TRBV30	.	TRBJ2-5	CAWSKAGQGRETQYF	TGTGCCTGGAGTAAAGCGGGACAGGGCAGGGAGACCCAGTACTTC
.	TRBV6-5	once	TRBJ2-2	CASRPTGVYTGELFF	TGTGCCAGCCGGCCGACTGGGGTTTACACCGGGGAGCTGTTTTTT
TRBD1	TRBV7-9	once	TRBJ1-5	CASSFGDRANQPQHF	TGTGCCAGCAGCTTTGGGGACAGGGCTAATCAGCCCCAGCATTTT
.	TRBV27	.	TRBJ1-6	CASSYNPRSSYNSPLHF	TGTGCCAGCAGTTACAACCCCAGGAGCTCCTATAATTCACCCCTCCACTTT
.	TRBV19	few	TRBJ1-1	CASMGTLNTEAFF	TGTGCCAGTATGGGCACACTAAACACTGAAGCTTTCTTT
.	TRBV19	once	TRBJ2-5	CASSIVGSQETQYF	TGTGCCAGTAGTATAGTTGGTAGTCAAGAGACCCAGTACTTC
TRBD1	TRBV10-3	few	TRBJ1-1	CATYPGQGAEAFF	TGTGCCACCTATCCCGGACAGGGGGCTGAAGCTTTCTTT
TRBD1	TRBV18	.	TRBJ1-5	CASSPLPGTGVSQPQHF	TGTGCCAGCTCACCTTTGCCGGGGACAGGGGTTAGTCAGCCCCAGCATTTT
.	TRBV13	.	TRBJ1-6	CASSPSRVSAFLASSYNSPLHF	TGTGCCAGCAGCCCAAGTCGGGTGTCGGCCTTTCTTGCTAGCTCCTATAATTCACCCCTCCACTTT
TRBD1	TRBV30	once	TRBJ1-2	CAWSSGDRHYKYGYTF	TGTGCCTGGAGTTCGGGGGACAGGCATTACAAGTATGGCTACACCTTC
.	TRBV4-3	.	TRBJ2-2	CASSLGPTGELFF	TGCGCCAGCAGCCTGGGGCCCACCGGGGAGCTGTTTTTT
TRBD1	TRBV4-1	few	TRBJ1-2	CASSLQGDYGYTF	TGCGCCAGCAGCCTCCAGGGGGACTATGGCTACACCTTC
.	TRBV6-6	.	TRBJ1-1	CASRTFGLKGNTEAFF	TGTGCCAGCAGGACTTTTGGACTAAAAGGGAACACTGAAGCTTTCTTT
.	TRBV5-6	.	TRBJ1-1	CASSLSAGLGFTAFF	TGTGCCAGCAGCTTGTCGGCAGGGTTGGGATTTACGGCTTTCTTT
.	TRBV20-1	.	TRBJ2-1	CSAREGNEQFF	TGCAGTGCTAGAGAAGGGAATGAGCAGTTCTTC
TRBD1	TRBV28	.	TRBJ1-2	CASRSQGANVGYTF	TGTGCCAGCAGAAGTCAGGGGGCAAATGTGGGCTACACCTTC
.	TRBV2	few	TRBJ1-1	CASSLRGGEAFF	TGTGCCAGCAGTCTCAGGGGTGGGGAGGCTTTCTTT
TRBD1	TRBV9	.	TRBJ2-1	CASSTGQGDTYNEQFF	TGTGCCAGCAGCACGGGACAGGGAGACACCTACAATGAGCAGTTCTTC
.	TRBV6-5	few	TRBJ1-1	CASSLAFRTTEAFF	TGTGCCAGCAGTTTGGCGTTCCGGACCACTGAAGCTTTCTTT
.	TRBV6-6	.	TRBJ1-6	CASSYSSGLNSPLHF	TGTGCCAGCAGTTACTCGTCCGGGTTGAATTCACCCCTCCACTTT
.	TRBV5-1	.	TRBJ2-7	CASSAGSSYEQYF	TGCGCCAGCAGCGCGGGGAGCTCCTACGAGCAGTACTTC
TRBD1	TRBV6-6	.	TRBJ2-7	CASSPGTGGEQYF	TGTGCCAGCAGCCCCGGGACAGGGGGCGAGCAGTACTTC
TRBD1	TRBV6-6	.	TRBJ2-7	CASSYCETGGCEQYF	TGTGCCAGCAGTTACTGCGAGACAGGGGGCTGCGAGCAGTACTTC
.	TRBV6-1	.	TRBJ1-2	CASSEAVELYGYTF	TGTGCCAGCAGTGAAGCGGTGGAGCTTTATGGCTACACCTTC
.	TRBV7-9	once	TRBJ1-5	CASSPLRTGNQPQHF	TGTGCCAGCAGCCCCCTAAGGACAGGCAATCAGCCCCAGCATTTT
.	TRBV6-5	.	TRBJ2-5	CASGRETQYF	TGTGCCAGCGGGAGAGAGACCCAGTACTTC
.	TRBV6-6	.	TRBJ2-7	CASSYQDRFYEQYF	TGTGCCAGCAGTTACCAGGACCGGTTCTACGAGCAGTACTTC
TRBD1	TRBV7-8	.	TRBJ2-1	CASSPTRDREQFF	TGTGCCAGCAGCCCCACCCGGGACAGGGAGCAGTTCTTC
.	TRBV5-4	.	TRBJ1-4	CASSSDVRNEKLFF	TGTGCCAGCAGTTCCGACGTTAGGAATGAAAAACTGTTTTTT
.	TRBV30	.	TRBJ1-4	CAWSPPGRVGEKLFF	TGTGCCTGGAGTCCCCCGGGCAGGGTGGGTGAAAAACTGTTTTTT
.	TRBV7-3	.	TRBJ2-1	CASSLGQGEDNEQFF	TGTGCCAGCAGCTTAGGGCAGGGTGAGGACAATGAGCAGTTCTTC
TRBD1	TRBV19	.	TRBJ1-1	CASSIGGGWNTEAFF	TGTGCCAGTAGTATTGGAGGGGGCTGGAACACTGAAGCTTTCTTT